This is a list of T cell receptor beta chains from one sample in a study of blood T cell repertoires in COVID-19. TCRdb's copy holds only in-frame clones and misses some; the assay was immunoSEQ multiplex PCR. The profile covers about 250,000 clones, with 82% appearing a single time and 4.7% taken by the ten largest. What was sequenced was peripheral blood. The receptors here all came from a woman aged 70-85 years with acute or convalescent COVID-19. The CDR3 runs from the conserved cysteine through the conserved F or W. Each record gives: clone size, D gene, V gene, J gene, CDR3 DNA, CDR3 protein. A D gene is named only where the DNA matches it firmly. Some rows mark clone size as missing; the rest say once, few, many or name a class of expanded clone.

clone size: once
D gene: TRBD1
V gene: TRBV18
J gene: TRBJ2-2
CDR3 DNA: TGTGCCAGCTCCCCGACAGGGGCAAACACCGGGGAGCTGTTTTTT
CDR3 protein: CASSPTGANTGELFF

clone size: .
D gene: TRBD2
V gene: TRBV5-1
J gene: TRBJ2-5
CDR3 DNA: TGCGCCAGCGGCCGACTAGCGGGGGGTGAGACCCAGTACTTC
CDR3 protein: CASGRLAGGETQYF

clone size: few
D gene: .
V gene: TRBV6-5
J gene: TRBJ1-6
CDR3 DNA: TGTGCCAGCAGTTCTCCAGTGGAGTCCTATAATTCACCCCTCCACTTT
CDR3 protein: CASSSPVESYNSPLHF

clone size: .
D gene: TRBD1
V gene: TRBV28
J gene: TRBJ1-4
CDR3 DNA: TGTGCCAGCAGTTTTACAGGGGTAGGGTCTAATGAAAAACTGTTTTTT
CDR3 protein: CASSFTGVGSNEKLFF

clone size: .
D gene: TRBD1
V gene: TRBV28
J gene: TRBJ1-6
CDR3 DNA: TGTGCCAGCAGTTCAGGACAGGGATCCTATAATTCACCCCTCCACTTT
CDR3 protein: CASSSGQGSYNSPLHF

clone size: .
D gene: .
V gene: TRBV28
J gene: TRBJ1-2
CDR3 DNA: TGTGCCAGCAGATTTATGGGAGGGGAAGGCTACACCTTC
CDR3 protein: CASRFMGGEGYTF

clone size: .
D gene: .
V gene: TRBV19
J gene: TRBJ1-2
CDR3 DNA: TGTGCCAGTACGAACCCCCCGCAGTCTGGCTACACCTTC
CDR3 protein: CASTNPPQSGYTF

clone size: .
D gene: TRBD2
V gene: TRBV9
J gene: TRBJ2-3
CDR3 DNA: TGTGCCAGCAGCTTACGGACTAGCGGGTACACAGATACGCAGTATTTT
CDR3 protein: CASSLRTSGYTDTQYF

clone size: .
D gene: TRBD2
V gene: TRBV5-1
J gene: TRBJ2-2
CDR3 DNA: TGCGCCAGCAGAAAACTAGCGGGGGAGCCCACCGGGGAGCTGTTTTTT
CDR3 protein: CASRKLAGEPTGELFF

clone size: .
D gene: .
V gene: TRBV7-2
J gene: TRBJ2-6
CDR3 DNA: TGTGCCAGCAGCTTAGTTCCGGCTGGGGCCAACGTCCTGACTTTC
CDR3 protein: CASSLVPAGANVLTF

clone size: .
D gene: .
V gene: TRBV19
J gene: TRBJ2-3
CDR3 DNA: TGTGCCAGTCGCCCTAGTAAGGATTTCCCCACAGATACGCAGTATTTT
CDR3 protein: CASRPSKDFPTDTQYF

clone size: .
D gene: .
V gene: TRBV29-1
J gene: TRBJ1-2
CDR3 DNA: TGCAGCGTTGAACCCGCAGGTGGCTACACCTTC
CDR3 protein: CSVEPAGGYTF

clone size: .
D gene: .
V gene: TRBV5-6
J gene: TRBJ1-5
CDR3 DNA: TGTGCCAGCAGCTTGACAGGGATCAATCAGCCCCAGCATTTT
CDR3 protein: CASSLTGINQPQHF

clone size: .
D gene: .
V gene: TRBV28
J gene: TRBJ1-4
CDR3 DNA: TGTGCCAGCAGCCCCCCCCAGTTCGCAACTAATGAAAAACTGTTTTTT
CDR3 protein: CASSPPQFATNEKLFF

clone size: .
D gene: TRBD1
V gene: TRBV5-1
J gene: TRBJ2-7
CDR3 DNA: TGCGCCAGCCGAAGGACAGGCTCCTACGAGCAGTACTTC
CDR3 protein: CASRRTGSYEQYF

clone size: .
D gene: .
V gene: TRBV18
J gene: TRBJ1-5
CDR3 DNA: TGTGCCAGCTCACCCCAAGGGGGTCGCAGCAATCAGCCCCAGCATTTT
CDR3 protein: CASSPQGGRSNQPQHF

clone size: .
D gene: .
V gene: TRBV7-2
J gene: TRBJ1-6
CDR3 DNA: TGTGCCAGCAGCTTAGCGCCGCAGGGGAATTCACCCCTCCACTTT
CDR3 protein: CASSLAPQGNSPLHF

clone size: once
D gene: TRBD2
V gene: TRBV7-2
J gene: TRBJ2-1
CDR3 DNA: TGTGCCAGCAGCTCTACCGGGACTATCTACAATGAGCAGTTCTTC
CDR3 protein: CASSSTGTIYNEQFF

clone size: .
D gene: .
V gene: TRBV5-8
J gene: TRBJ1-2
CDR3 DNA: TGTGCCAGCAGCAAGGGACAACTCAACTATGGCTACACCTTC
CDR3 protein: CASSKGQLNYGYTF

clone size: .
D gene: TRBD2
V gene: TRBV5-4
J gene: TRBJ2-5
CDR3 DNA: TGTGCCAGCAGCTTCCGACTAGCGGGGGGGGTGGAGACCCAGTACTTC
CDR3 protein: CASSFRLAGGVETQYF

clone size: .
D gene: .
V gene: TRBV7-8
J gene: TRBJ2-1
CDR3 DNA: TGTGCCAGCAGCTTAGTAGGCGGCAGGGGACACAATGAGCAGTTCTTC
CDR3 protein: CASSLVGGRGHNEQFF

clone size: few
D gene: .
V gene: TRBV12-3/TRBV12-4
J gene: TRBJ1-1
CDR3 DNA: TGTGCCAGCAGCAAGAACACTGAAGCTTTCTTT
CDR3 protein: CASSKNTEAFF

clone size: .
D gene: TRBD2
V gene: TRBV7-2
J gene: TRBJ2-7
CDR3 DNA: TGTGCCAGCAGCAAAAGCGGGGGGGCCCACTCCTACGAGCAGTACTTC
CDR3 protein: CASSKSGGAHSYEQYF

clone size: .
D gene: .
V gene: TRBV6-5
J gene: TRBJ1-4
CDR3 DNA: TGTGCCAGCAGTTACTCACCGGTAGATGAAAAACTGTTTTTT
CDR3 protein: CASSYSPVDEKLFF

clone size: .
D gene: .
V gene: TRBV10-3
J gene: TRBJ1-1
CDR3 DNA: TGTGCCATCAGTGAGTCAGGGGATGCATCTGAAGCTTTCTTT
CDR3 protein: CAISESGDASEAFF

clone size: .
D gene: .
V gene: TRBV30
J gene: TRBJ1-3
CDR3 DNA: TGTGCCTGGAGCCGGGGTTCTGGAAACACCATATATTTT
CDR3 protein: CAWSRGSGNTIYF

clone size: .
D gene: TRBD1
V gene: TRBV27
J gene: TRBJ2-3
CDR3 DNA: TGTGCCAGCAGTTTATCGTGGGGACAGGGGACAGATACGCAGTATTTT
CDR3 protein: CASSLSWGQGTDTQYF

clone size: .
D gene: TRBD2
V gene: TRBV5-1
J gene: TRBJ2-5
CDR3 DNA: TGCGCCAGCAGCTCCAGCGGGGGGACGGAGACCCAGTACTTC
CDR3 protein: CASSSSGGTETQYF

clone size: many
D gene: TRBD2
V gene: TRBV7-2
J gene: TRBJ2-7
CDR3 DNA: TGTGCCAGCAGCTCTAGCGGGGGCTCCTACGAGCAGTACTTC
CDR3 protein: CASSSSGGSYEQYF

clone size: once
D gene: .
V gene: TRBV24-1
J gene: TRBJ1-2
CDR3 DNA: TGTGCCACCAGTGATTTGGGAGGTCTTGGCTACACCTTC
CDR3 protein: CATSDLGGLGYTF

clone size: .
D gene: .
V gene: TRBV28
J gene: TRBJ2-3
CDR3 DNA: TGTGCCAGCAGCGTTGGAGGGGCATCAGATACGCAGTATTTT
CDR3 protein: CASSVGGASDTQYF

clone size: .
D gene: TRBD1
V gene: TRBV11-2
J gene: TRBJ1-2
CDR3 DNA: TGTGCCAGCAGCCTTTCCAGGGGGAGGAATGGCTACACCTTC
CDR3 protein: CASSLSRGRNGYTF

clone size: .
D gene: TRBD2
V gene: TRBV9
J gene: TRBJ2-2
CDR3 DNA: TGTGCCAGCAGCTTTACTAGCGGGGGGGCTTTTGGGACCGGGGAGCTGTTTTTT
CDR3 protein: CASSFTSGGAFGTGELFF

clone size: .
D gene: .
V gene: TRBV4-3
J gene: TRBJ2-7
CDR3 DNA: TGCGCCAGCAGCAAGGGGGCGGGGGGCAACTACGAGCAGTACTTC
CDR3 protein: CASSKGAGGNYEQYF

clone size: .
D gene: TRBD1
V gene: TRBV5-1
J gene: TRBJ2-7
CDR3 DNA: TGCGCCAGTACTGATGGACAGGGCTCTTACGAGCAGTACTTC
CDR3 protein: CASTDGQGSYEQYF

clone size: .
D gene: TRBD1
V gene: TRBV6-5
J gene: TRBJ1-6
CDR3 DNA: TGTGCCAGCAGTTACTCCGGGACAGTACTTAATTCACCCCTCCACTTT
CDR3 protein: CASSYSGTVLNSPLHF

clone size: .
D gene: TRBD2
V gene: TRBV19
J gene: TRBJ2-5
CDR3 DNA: TGTGCCAGTAGTACCGGGACTAGCGGCCTGGAGACCCAGTACTTC
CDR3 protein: CASSTGTSGLETQYF

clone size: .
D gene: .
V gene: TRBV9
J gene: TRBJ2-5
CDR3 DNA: TGTGCCAGCAGCCCCACGCAGTTGGAGACCCAGTACTTC
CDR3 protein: CASSPTQLETQYF

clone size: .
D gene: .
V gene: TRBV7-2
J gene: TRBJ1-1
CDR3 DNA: TGTGCCAGCAGCTTAGAAGTTTGGGGCGGGAGTACTGAAGCTTTCTTT
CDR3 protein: CASSLEVWGGSTEAFF

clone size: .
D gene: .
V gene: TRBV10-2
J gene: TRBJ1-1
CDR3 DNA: TGCGCCAGCAGTGAGGTGGGGGGGAGAGCTTTCTTT
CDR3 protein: CASSEVGGRAFF

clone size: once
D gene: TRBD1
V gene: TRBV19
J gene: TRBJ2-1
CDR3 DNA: TGTGCCAGTGGAAAGGACAGGCAGCAGTTCTTC
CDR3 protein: CASGKDRQQFF

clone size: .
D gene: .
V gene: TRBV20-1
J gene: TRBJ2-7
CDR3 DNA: TGCAGTGCTAGTACAGGTCCTACCTACGAGCAGTACTTC
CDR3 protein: CSASTGPTYEQYF

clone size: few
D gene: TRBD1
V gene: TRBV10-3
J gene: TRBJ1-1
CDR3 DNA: TGTGCCATCGTTCGGGACAGGGGCACTGAAGCTTTCTTT
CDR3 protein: CAIVRDRGTEAFF

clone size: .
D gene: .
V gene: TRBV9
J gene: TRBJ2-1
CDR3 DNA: TGTGCCAGCAGCTGGGGGGAGGTGGCCTACAATGAGCAGTTCTTC
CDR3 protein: CASSWGEVAYNEQFF

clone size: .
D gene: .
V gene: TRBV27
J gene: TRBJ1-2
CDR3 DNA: TGTGCCAGCAGTTCCGATGGGACATCCGTCTATGGCTACACCTTC
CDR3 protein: CASSSDGTSVYGYTF

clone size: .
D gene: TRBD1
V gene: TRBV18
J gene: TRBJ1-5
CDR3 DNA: TGTGCCAGCTCACCAGGGACAGGGAATCAGCCCCAGCATTTT
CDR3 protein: CASSPGTGNQPQHF

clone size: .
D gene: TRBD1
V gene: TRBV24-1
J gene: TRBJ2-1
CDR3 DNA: TGTGCCACCAGTGATTACAGGGGGACCTTAGGGAATGAGCAGTTCTTC
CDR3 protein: CATSDYRGTLGNEQFF

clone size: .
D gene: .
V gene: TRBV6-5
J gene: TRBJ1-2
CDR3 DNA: TGTGCCAGCAGTCTCGGGGGCTATGGCTACACCTTC
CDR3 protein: CASSLGGYGYTF